This TCR beta chain came from a study of OX40 agonist ivuxolimab in advanced cancers. Background on the study: Enrolled patients in dose escalation had cancers that were hepatocellular carcinoma, melanoma, renal cell or head and neck cancer. Three dose-escalation patients had partial responses: one with hepatocellular carcinoma and two with cutaneous melanoma.

Study-wide results and caveats: With doses of 0.1-3.0 mg/kg, partial responders showed among the lowest clonal expansion.

This CDR3 comprises 16 residues. Germline V gene lookup returns CDR1 SGHRS and CDR2 YFSETQ. Trimming at V came to 4 bases and at J to 0 bases, leaving 5 bases not matched to a gene. On this clone: Its matching antigen is unknown.

TCRdb keeps only in-frame clones here, not all; method: immunoSEQ multiplex PCR. The data hold some 44,000 clones, with 75% to 90% observed a single time. The receptor's source is an adult with an advanced solid tumor such as melanoma, head and neck, liver or kidney cancer. The rearrangement links TRBV5-1 to TRBJ1-4; 8 nucleotides align to TRBD1. The sequencing here drew on CD4+ or CD8+ T cells sorted from blood, taken in a trial of the OX40 agonist ivuxolimab. The CDR3 region has the DNA TGCGCCAGCAGCACCGACAGGGGTGCAACTAATGAAAAACTGTTTTTT. Translated, it gives CASSTDRGATNEKLFF. Full variable domain (outside the CDR3, taken from reference TRBV5-1 and TRBJ1-4): KAGVTQTPRYLIKTRGQQVTLSCSPISGHRSVSWYQQTPGQGLQFLFEYFSETQRNKGNFPGRFSGRQFSNSRSEMNVSTLELGDSALYLCASSTDRGATNEKLFFGSGTQLSVL.